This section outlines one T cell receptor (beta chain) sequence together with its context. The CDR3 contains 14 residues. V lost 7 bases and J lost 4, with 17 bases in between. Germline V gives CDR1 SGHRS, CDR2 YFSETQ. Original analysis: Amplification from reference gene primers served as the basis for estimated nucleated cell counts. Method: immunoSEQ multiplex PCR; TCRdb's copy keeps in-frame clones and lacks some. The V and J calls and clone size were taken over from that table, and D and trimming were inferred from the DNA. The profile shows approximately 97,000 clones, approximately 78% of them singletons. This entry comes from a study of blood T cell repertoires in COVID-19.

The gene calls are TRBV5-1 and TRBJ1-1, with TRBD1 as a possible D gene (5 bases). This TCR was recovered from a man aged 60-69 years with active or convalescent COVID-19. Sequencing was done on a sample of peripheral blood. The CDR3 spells CASQPSGGGTEAFF. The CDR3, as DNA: TGCGCCAGCCAACCCTCCGGGGGGGGCACTGAAGCTTTCTTT.